The next 13 T cell receptor beta chains were all read from a single sample in a study of shared clonotypes between healthy human individuals. Sequenced by immunoSEQ multiplex PCR; TCRdb stores in-frame clones only, minus some. The sample consists of approximately 2,200,000 clones, 85% to 95% of them appearing once. Terminally differentiated effector memory CD45RA+ cells were left out of the naive CD8 fraction, which was CD45RO-negative and positively selected for CCR7. Sequencing was performed on naive CD8+ T cells from PBMCs. These receptors all come from a man younger than 35 in good health. Some clones in this sample may be carry-over from other donors' samples.

This chain uses TRBV5-8 with TRBJ2-7, with D unclear. The CDR3 consists of 15 residues. Trimming stripped 0 bases from V and 6 bases from J, with 16 bases between. Germline CDR1 and CDR2: SGHTS and YDEGEE. CDR3 in DNA: TGTGCCAGCAGCTTGGGTGCTGGACCGTTCGGCGAGCAGTACTTC. Translated: CASSLGAGPFGEQYF.

The V and J genes are TRBV7-9 and TRBJ2-2; D ambiguous. The germline V gene has CDR1 SEHNR and CDR2 FQNEAQ (reference sequence). The CDR3 totals 12 residues. V lost 5 bases, J lost 6 bases, and 7 bases lay in between. The CDR3 region is CASSGDPGELFF. Here the CDR3 DNA reads TGTGCCAGCAGCGGAGACCCCGGGGAGCTGTTTTTT.

The gene calls are TRBV13 and TRBJ1-2; D may be TRBD1 (5 bases). CDR1 PRHDT and CDR2 FYEKMQ come from the germline V gene (reference sequence). Deletions cut 6 bases from V and 7 bases from J, with 15 bases between. The CDR3 loop spans 13 amino acids. The CDR3 loop reads CASSLGSGLGYTF. DNA for the CDR3: TGTGCCAGCAGTCTCGGTTCGGGGCTTGGCTACACCTTC.

The chain has TRBV4-3 and TRBJ2-1; D could derive from TRBD1 or TRBD2 (5 bases each). Germline V lookup: CDR1 LGHNA, CDR2 YSLEER. V dropped 1 base and J dropped 11 bases, with 9 bases sitting between them. The CDR3 is 12 residues long. CDR3 in amino acids: CASSQVMGQQFF. CDR3 coding DNA: TGCGCCAGCAGCCAAGTAATGGGACAGCAGTTCTTC.

The genes are TRBV7-9 and TRBJ2-7; a possible D gene is TRBD2 (5 bases). The V end lost 1 base, the J end lost 9 bases, and 13 bases lay between the germline ends. Germline V gene data show CDR1 as SEHNR and CDR2 as FQNEAQ (reference sequence). The CDR3 is 13 residues long. DNA for the CDR3: TGTGCCAGCAGCTTAGGAGTCAGTCGGGGGCAGTACTTC. This gives the protein CASSLGVSRGQYF.

The chain recombines TRBV15 with TRBJ2-2; D may be TRBD1 (6 bases). Germline CDR1 reads LNHNV; CDR2 reads YYDKDF (reference sequence). The V end was cut by 11 bases, the J end by 0 bases, with 13 bases between. The CDR3 is made up of 14 amino acids. The CDR3 region has the DNA TGTGCCTCTTCTCAGGGGCCGAACACCGGGGAGCTGTTTTTT. It translates to CASSQGPNTGELFF.

This chain uses TRBV28 with TRBJ1-2; no definite D call. The CDR3 consists of 16 residues. Trimming left V 5 bases short and J 7 bases short, with 23 bases between. The germline CDR1 and CDR2 sequences are MDHEN and SYDVKM. DNA of the CDR3: TGTGCCAGCAGTCTGAAATCACCTACGCTCTTCTCTGGCTACACCTTC. This sequence encodes CASSLKSPTLFSGYTF.

The J gene is TRBJ2-1, the V gene TRBV28; 7 bases are shared with TRBD2. The CDR3 has 16 amino acids. J gave up 0 bases and V 6 bases, and 8 bases lay outside the gene matches. Germline lookup yields CDR1 MDHEN and CDR2 SYDVKM. For the CDR3, the DNA is TGTGCCAGCAGATTGGGACTATTGGTCTCCTACAATGAGCAGTTCTTC. As protein: CASRLGLLVSYNEQFF.

Here the CDR3 reads CAISESAGVIPGNTIYF. CDR3 DNA sequence: TGTGCCATCAGTGAGTCCGCAGGGGTGATTCCTGGAAACACCATATATTTT. The rearrangement uses TRBV10-3 and TRBJ1-3; possible D gene TRBD1, 6 bases. The V end lost 0 bases, the J end lost 2 bases, and 14 bases lay between the germline ends. The germline V gene has CDR1 ENHRY and CDR2 SYGVKD. The CDR3 is 17 amino acids.

The V and J genes are TRBV6-1 and TRBJ1-1, with a tentative D call TRBD1 (5 bases). This CDR3 is 14 amino acids long. The V gene lost 3 bases and the J gene lost 6 bases, with 14 bases spanning the gap. Germline values: CDR1 MNHNS, CDR2 SASEGT. In DNA form, the CDR3 reads TGTGCCAGCAGTGATCCTGGGACTCTCGCTGAAGCTTTCTTT. Amino acids: CASSDPGTLAEAFF.

The chain links TRBV11-1 to TRBJ2-1, with TRBD2 identical over 9 bases. The trim removed 5 bases at V and 4 bases at J, leaving 18 bases unmatched. From germline, CDR1 is SGHAT and CDR2 FQDESV (reference sequence). The CDR3 runs 19 residues. CDR3 sequence (DNA): TGTGCCAGCAGCCCCTGGGGGACTAGCTCCTCAGCGCTATACAATGAGCAGTTCTTC. This translates into CASSPWGTSSSALYNEQFF.

This chain connects TRBV6-5 to TRBJ2-3; tentative D call: TRBD1 (6 bases). Trimming pared 6 bases from V and 1 base from J, leaving 11 bases between. CDR1 MNHEY and CDR2 SVGAGI come from the germline V gene. CDR3 length: 14 residues. The CDR3 DNA reads TGTGCCAGCAGCCCGGGACACCGCACAGATACGCAGTATTTT. Translating gives CASSPGHRTDTQYF.

The chain carries TRBV10-3 and TRBJ2-1; the D gene is possibly TRBD2 (6 bases). Germline CDR1 ENHRY, CDR2 SYGVKD. Trimming took 6 bases from V and 5 from J, leaving 8 bases between them. The CDR3 runs to 12 residues. The CDR3 DNA reads TGTGCCATCAGGGCTAGCGACAATGAGCAGTTCTTC. It encodes CAIRASDNEQFF.